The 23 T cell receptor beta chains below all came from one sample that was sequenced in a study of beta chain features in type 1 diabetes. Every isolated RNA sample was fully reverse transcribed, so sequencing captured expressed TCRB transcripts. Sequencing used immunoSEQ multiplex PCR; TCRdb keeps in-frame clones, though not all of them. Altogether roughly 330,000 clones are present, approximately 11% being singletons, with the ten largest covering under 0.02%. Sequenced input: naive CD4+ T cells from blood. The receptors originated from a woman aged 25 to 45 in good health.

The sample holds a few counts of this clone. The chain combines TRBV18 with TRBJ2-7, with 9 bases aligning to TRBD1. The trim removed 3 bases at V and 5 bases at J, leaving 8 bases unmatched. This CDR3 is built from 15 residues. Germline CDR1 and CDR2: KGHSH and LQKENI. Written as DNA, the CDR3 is TGTGCCAGCTCACCTCCCGGGACAGGGTTCCACGAGCAGTACTTC. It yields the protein CASSPPGTGFHEQYF.

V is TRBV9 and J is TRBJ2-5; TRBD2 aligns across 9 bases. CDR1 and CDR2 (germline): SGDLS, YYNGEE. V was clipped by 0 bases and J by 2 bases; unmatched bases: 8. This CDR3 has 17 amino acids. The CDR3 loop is CASSVGASGRMQETQYF. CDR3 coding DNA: TGTGCCAGCAGCGTAGGGGCCAGCGGGAGGATGCAAGAGACCCAGTACTTC.

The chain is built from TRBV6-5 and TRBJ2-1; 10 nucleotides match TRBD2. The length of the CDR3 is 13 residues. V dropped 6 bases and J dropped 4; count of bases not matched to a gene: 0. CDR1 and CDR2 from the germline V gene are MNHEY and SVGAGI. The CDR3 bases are TGTGCCAGCAGGGGACTAGCGTACAATGAGCAGTTCTTC. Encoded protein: CASRGLAYNEQFF.

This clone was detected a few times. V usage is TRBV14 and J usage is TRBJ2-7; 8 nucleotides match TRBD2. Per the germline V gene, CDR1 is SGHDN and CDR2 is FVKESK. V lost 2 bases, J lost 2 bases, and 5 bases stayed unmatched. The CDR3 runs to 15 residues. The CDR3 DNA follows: TGTGCCAGCAGCCAAATAGCGGGGCTGACCTACGAGCAGTACTTC. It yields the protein CASSQIAGLTYEQYF.

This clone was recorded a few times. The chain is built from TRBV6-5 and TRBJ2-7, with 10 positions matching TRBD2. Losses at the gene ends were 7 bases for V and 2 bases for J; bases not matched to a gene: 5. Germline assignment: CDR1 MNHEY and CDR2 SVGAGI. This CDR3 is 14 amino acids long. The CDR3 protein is CASTRTSGTYEQYF. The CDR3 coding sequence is TGTGCCAGCACTCGGACTAGCGGAACCTACGAGCAGTACTTC.

Here the CDR3 reads CASSLESLSQETQYF. As DNA, the CDR3 is TGTGCCAGCAGCTTAGAGTCCCTCAGCCAAGAGACCCAGTACTTC. J is TRBJ2-5 and V is TRBV7-2; no firm D call. CDR3 size: 15 residues. The germline V and J ends were trimmed by 1 base and 1 base, with 10 bases remaining between them. Germline V lookup: CDR1 SGHTA, CDR2 FQGNSA.

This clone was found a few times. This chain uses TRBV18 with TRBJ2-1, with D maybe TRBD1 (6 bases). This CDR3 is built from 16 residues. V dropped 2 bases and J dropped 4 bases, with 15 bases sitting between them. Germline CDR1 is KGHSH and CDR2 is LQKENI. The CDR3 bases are TGTGCCAGCTCACCATTTGTTCAGGGGCAGTACAATGAGCAGTTCTTC. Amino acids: CASSPFVQGQYNEQFF.

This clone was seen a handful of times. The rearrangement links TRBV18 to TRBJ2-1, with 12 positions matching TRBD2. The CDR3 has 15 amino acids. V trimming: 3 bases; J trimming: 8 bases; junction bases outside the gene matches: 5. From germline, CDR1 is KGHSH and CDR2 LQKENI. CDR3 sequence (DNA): TGTGCCAGCTCACCCGGACTAGCGGGAACATATGAGCAGTTCTTC. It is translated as CASSPGLAGTYEQFF.

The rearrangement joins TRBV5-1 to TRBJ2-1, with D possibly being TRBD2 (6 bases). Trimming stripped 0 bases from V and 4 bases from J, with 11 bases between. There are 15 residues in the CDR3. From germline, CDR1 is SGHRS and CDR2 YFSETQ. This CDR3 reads CASSLAGGEYNEQFF. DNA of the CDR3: TGCGCCAGCAGCTTGGCCGGGGGAGAGTACAATGAGCAGTTCTTC.

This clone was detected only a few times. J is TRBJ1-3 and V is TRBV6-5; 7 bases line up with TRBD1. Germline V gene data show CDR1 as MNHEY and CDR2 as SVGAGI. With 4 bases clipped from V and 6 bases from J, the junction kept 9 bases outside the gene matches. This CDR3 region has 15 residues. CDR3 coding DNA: TGTGCCAGCAGTTCAAAACAGGGGAAGGAAAACACCATATATTTT. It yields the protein CASSSKQGKENTIYF.

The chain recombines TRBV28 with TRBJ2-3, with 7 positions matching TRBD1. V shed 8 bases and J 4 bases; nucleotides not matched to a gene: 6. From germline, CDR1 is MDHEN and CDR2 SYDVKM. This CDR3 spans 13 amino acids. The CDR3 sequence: CASVTGAADTQYF. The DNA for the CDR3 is TGTGCCAGCGTAACAGGGGCAGCAGATACGCAGTATTTT.

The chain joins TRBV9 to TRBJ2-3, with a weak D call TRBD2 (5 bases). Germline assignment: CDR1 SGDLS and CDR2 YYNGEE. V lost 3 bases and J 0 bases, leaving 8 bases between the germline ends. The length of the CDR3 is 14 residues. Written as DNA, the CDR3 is TGTGCCAGCAGCGCGACTACCAGCACAGATACGCAGTATTTT. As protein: CASSATTSTDTQYF.

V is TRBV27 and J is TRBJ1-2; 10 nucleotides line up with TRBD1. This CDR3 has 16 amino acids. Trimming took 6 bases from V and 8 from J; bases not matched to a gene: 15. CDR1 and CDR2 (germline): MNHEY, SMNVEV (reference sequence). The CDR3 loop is CASSLSWDRGLRGYTF. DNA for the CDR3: TGTGCCAGCAGCCTAAGCTGGGACAGGGGCCTGAGGGGCTACACCTTC.

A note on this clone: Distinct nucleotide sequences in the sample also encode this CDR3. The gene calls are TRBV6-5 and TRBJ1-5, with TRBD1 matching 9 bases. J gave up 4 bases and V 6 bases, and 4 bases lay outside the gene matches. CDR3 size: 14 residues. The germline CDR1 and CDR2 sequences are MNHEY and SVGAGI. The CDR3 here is CASSPGQGNQPQHF. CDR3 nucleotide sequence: TGTGCCAGCAGCCCGGGACAGGGAAATCAGCCCCAGCATTTT.

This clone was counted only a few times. CDR3 sequence reads: CASSASNRPWAFF. The CDR3 bases are TGTGCCAGCAGTGCCTCAAACAGGCCGTGGGCTTTCTTT. The chain recombines TRBV25-1 with TRBJ1-1; possible D gene TRBD1, 5 bases. CDR3 length: 13 amino acids. Trimming left V 4 bases short and J 11 bases short, with 17 bases between. CDR1 and CDR2 (germline): MGHDK, SYGVNS.

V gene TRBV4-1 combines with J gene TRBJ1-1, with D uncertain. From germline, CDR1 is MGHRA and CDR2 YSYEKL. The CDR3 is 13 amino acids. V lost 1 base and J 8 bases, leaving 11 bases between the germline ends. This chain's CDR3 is CASSQGLETEAFF. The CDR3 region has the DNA TGCGCCAGCAGCCAAGGCCTTGAAACAGAAGCTTTCTTT.

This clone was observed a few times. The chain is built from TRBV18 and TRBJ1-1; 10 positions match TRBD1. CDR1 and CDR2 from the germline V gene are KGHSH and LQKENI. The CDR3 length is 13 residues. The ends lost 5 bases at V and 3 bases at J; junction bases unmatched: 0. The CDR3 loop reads CASSGQGDTEAFF. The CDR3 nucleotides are TGTGCCAGCTCAGGACAGGGGGACACTGAAGCTTTCTTT.

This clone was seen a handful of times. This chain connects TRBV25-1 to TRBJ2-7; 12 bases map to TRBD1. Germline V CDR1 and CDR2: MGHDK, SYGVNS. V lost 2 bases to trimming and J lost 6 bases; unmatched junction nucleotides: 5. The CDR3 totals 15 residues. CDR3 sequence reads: CASSEPGQGALEQYF. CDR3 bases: TGTGCCAGCAGTGAACCGGGACAGGGGGCCCTCGAGCAGTACTTC.

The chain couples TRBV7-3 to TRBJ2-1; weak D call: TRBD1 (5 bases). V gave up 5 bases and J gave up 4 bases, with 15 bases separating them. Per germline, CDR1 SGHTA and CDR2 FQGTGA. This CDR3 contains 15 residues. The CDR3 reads CASSPSPDSYNEQFF. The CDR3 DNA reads TGTGCCAGCAGCCCCTCCCCAGACAGTTACAATGAGCAGTTCTTC.

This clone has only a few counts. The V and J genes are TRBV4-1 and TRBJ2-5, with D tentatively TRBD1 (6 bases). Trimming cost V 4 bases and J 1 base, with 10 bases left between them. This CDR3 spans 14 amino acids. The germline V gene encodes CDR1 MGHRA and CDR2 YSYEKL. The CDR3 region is CASSRSDSQETQYF. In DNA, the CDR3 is TGCGCCAGCAGCCGCTCGGACAGCCAAGAGACCCAGTACTTC.

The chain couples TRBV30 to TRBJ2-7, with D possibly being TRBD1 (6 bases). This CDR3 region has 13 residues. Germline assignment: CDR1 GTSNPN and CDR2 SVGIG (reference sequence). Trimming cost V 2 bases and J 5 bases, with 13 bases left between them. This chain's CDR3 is CAWSPSGDHEQYF. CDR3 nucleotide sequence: TGTGCCTGGAGTCCCTCAGGGGACCACGAGCAGTACTTC.

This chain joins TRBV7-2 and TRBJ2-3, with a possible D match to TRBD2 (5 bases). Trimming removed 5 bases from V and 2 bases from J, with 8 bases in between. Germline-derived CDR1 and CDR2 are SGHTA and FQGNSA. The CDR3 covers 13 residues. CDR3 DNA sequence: TGTGCCAGCAGCCCTAGCCACACAGATACGCAGTATTTT. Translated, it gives CASSPSHTDTQYF.

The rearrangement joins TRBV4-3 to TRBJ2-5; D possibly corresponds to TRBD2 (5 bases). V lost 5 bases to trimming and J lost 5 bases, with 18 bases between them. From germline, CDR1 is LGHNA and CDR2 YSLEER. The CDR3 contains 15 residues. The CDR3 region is CASSSQLRSGETQYF. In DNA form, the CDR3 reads TGCGCCAGCAGCTCACAACTCCGGTCGGGGGAGACCCAGTACTTC.